The next 7 T cell receptor beta chains were all read from a single sample in a study of CD8+ T cells in alopecia areata. Noted treatment: oral pan-JAK inhibitor, 5-10 mg twice daily. Investigators isolated RNA and reverse transcribed it into cDNA to act as the sequencing template. TCRdb's copy holds only in-frame clones and misses some; the assay was immunoSEQ multiplex PCR. The sample contains fewer than 150,000 clones, approximately 85% of which appear only once. The sample consisted of CD8+ T cells sorted from blood, taken at week 4, from a patient treated with tofacitinib. The receptors were sampled from a human donor with alopecia areata.

This clone was recorded a few times. The chain links TRBV7-6 to TRBJ2-5, with TRBD1 matching 8 bases. The J segment lost 5 bases and the V segment lost 4 bases, leaving 6 bases of the junction unmatched. The CDR3 loop spans 14 amino acids. Per the germline V gene, CDR1 is SGHVS and CDR2 is FNYEAQ. The CDR3 nucleotides are TGTGCCAGCAGCTCTGGACAGGGACTGGAGACCCAGTACTTC. Amino acid sequence: CASSSGQGLETQYF.

V is TRBV6-1 and J is TRBJ2-1, with D perhaps matching TRBD2 (5 bases). The length of the CDR3 is 15 residues. Germline CDR1 MNHNS, CDR2 SASEGT. V lost 3 bases and J 8 bases, leaving 17 bases between the germline ends. Here the CDR3 DNA reads TGTGCCAGCAGTGAGGACTCACCCCCCCACCATGAGCAGTTCTTC. It codes for CASSEDSPPHHEQFF.

This chain connects TRBV5-1 to TRBJ1-3; D is unclear. This CDR3 has 14 amino acids. Trimming took off 0 bases at V and 2 bases at J, with 6 bases between the two ends. The germline V gene encodes CDR1 SGHRS and CDR2 YFSETQ. CDR3 in amino acids: CASSLGRAGNTIYF. CDR3 coding DNA: TGCGCCAGCAGCTTGGGGAGAGCTGGAAACACCATATATTTT.

The V and J genes are TRBV4-1 and TRBJ2-1; D is ambiguous. Between the trimmed V and J ends, which lost 0 bases and 8 bases, there was a span of 20 bases. This CDR3 contains 17 residues. Germline V gives CDR1 MGHRA, CDR2 YSYEKL. CDR3 in amino acids: CASSQDEVALPRDEQFF. Here the CDR3 DNA reads TGCGCCAGCAGCCAAGATGAGGTAGCTCTCCCAAGGGATGAGCAGTTCTTC.

This chain joins TRBV5-6 and TRBJ2-3; the match to TRBD1 covers 10 bases. Trimming took 7 bases from V and 3 from J; bases not matched to a gene: 11. Germline-derived CDR1 and CDR2 are SGHDT and YYEEEE. The CDR3 is 16 residues long. CDR3 residues: CASQTRGQGPTDTQYF. The CDR3 coding sequence is TGTGCCAGCCAGACCAGGGGACAGGGGCCTACAGATACGCAGTATTTT.

The chain employs TRBV7-9 and TRBJ2-7, with 8 bases identical to TRBD2. This CDR3 contains 13 residues. Germline V gives CDR1 SEHNR, CDR2 FQNEAQ (reference sequence). The CDR3 spells CATKPSGPYEQYF. The CDR3, as DNA: TGTGCTACCAAGCCTAGCGGGCCCTACGAGCAGTACTTC.

The chain uses TRBV9 and TRBJ2-7, with D unclear. CDR1 is SGDLS, CDR2 YYNGEE, per germline. The V gene lost 2 bases and the J gene lost 0 bases, with 9 bases spanning the gap. CDR3 length: 14 amino acids. CDR3 residues: CASSVVPSSYEQYF. CDR3 nucleotides: TGTGCCAGCAGCGTTGTGCCGAGCTCCTACGAGCAGTACTTC.